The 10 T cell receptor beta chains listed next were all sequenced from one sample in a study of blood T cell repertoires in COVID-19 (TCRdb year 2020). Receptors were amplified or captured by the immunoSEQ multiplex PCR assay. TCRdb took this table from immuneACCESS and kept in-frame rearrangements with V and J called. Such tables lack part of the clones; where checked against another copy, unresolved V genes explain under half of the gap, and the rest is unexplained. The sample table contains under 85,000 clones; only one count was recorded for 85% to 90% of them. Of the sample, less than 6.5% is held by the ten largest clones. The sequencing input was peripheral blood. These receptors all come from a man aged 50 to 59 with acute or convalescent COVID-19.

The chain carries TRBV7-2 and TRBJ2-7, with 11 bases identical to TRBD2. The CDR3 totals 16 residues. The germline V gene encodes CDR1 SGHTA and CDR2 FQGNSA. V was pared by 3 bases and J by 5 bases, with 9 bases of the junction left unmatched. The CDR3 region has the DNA TGTGCCAGCAGCTTGGCGGTAGCGGGAGGGCCCCACGAGCAGTACTTC. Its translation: CASSLAVAGGPHEQYF.

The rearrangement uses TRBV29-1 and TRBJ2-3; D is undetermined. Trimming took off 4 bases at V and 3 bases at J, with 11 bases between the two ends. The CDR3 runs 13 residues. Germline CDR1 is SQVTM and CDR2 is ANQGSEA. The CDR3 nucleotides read TGCAGCGTTGCCCCCTCCGGGACAGATACGCAGTATTTT. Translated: CSVAPSGTDTQYF.

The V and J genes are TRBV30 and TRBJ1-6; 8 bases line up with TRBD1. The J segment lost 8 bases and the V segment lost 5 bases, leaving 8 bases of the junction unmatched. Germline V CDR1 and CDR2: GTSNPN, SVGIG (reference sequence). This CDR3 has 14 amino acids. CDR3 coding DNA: TGTGCCTGGCACCCAGGGGGCGCTTATTCACCCCTCCACTTT. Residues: CAWHPGGAYSPLHF. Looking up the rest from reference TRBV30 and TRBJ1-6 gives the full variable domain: SQTIHQWPATLVQPVGSPLSLECTVEGTSNPNLYWYRQAAGRGLQLLFYSVGIGQISSEVPQNLSASRPQDRQFILSSKKLLLSDSGFYLCAWHPGGAYSPLHFGNGTRLTVT.

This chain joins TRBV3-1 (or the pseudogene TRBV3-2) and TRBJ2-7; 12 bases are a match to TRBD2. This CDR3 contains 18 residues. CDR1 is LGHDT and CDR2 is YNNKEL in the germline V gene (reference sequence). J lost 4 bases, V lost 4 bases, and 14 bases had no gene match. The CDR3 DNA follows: TGTGCCAGCAGCCTGAGTTCTTTGACTAGCGGGAGTCAATACGAGCAGTACTTC. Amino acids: CASSLSSLTSGSQYEQYF.

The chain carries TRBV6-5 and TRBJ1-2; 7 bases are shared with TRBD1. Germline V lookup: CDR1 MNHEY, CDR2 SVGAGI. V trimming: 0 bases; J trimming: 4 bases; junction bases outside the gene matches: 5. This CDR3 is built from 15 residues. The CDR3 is CASSYSRAGGYGYTF. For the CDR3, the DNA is TGTGCCAGCAGTTACTCCCGGGCAGGGGGCTATGGCTACACCTTC.

The CDR3 here is CASSLRTGNTEAFF. CDR3 nucleotides: TGTGCCAGCAGCTTACGTACAGGGAACACTGAAGCTTTCTTT. This rearrangement joins TRBV7-2 to TRBJ1-1; D may be TRBD1 (5 bases). The germline V gene encodes CDR1 SGHTA and CDR2 FQGNSA. V dropped 2 bases and J dropped 1 base, with 8 bases sitting between them. The CDR3 consists of 14 residues.

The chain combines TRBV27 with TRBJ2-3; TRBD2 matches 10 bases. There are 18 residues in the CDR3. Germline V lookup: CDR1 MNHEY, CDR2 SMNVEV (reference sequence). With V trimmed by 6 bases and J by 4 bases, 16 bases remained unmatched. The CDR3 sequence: CASSDRVHIAGGPDTQYF. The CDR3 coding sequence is TGTGCCAGCAGCGATCGAGTACATATAGCGGGAGGCCCAGATACGCAGTATTTT.

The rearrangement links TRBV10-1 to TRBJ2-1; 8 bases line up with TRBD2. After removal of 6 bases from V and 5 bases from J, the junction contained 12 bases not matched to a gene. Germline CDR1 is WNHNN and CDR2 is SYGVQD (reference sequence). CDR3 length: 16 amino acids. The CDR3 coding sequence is TGCGCCAGCAGGGGACTTGTAGCGGGAACCAACAATGAGCAGTTCTTC. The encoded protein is CASRGLVAGTNNEQFF.

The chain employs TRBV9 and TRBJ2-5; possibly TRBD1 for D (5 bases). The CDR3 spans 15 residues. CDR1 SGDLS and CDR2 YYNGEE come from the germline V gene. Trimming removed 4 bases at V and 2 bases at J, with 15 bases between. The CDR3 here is CASSPSQQVQETQYF. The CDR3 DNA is TGTGCCAGCAGCCCGTCTCAACAGGTACAAGAGACCCAGTACTTC.

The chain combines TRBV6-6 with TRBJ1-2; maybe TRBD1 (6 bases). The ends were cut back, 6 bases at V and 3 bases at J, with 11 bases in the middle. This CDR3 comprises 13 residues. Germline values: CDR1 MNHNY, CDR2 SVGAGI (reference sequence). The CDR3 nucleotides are TGTGCCAGCAGCACAACAGGGTACTATGGCTACACCTTC. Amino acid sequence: CASSTTGYYGYTF.